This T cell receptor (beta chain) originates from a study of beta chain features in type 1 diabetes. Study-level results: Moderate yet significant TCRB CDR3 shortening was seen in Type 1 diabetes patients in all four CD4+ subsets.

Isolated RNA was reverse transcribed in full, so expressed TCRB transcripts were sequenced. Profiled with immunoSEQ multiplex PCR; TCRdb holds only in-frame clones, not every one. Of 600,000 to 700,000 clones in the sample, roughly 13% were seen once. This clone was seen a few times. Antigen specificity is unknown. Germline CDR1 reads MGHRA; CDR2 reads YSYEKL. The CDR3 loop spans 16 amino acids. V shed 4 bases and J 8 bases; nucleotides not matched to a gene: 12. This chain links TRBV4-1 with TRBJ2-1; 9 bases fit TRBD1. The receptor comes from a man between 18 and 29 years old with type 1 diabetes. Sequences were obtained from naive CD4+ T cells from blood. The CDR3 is CASSPRDRDRRDEQFF. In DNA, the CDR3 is TGCGCCAGCAGCCCCCGGGACAGGGACAGGAGGGATGAGCAGTTCTTC.